The rows below give T cell receptor beta chains drawn from one sample of a study of T-cell reconstitution after alpha-beta-depleted transplantation in children. TCRdb reprocessed the PCR reads with MiXCR, giving one entry per CDR3 protein. The sample includes approximately 130,000 distinct CDR3 sequences, roughly 9% seen only once; the top ten take less than 25%. The source was PBMCs, mostly from graft donor cells, collected 180 days after TCRalphabeta/CD19-depleted stem cell transplant. The receptors were gathered from a girl in the first two years of life who had a stem cell transplant for combined immunodeficiency, so the T cells may come from the graft donor. CDR3s include the opening cysteine and the closing phenylalanine or tryptophan. Fields, in order: V gene, clone size, D gene, J gene, CDR3 DNA, CDR3 protein. A D gene is named only where the DNA matches it firmly. The size field is filled for only some rows; it gives once, few, many or a size class.

v_call: TRBV7-2; clone_size: few; d_call: -; j_call: TRBJ1-6; cdr3_nt: TGTGCCAGCAGCTTTGGTATTAGCTCCTATAATTCACCCCTCCACTTT; cdr3_aa: CASSFGISSYNSPLHF
v_call: TRBV4-2; clone_size: few; d_call: -; j_call: TRBJ2-1; cdr3_nt: TGTGCCAGCAGCCAAGGACCCCGTGCCTACAATGAGCAGTTCTTC; cdr3_aa: CASSQGPRAYNEQFF
v_call: TRBV6-5; clone_size: -; d_call: -; j_call: TRBJ1-5; cdr3_nt: TGTGCCAGCAGTTACCCGATCAGCAATCAGCACCAGCATTTC; cdr3_aa: CASSYPISNQHQHF
v_call: TRBV5-1; clone_size: few; d_call: -; j_call: TRBJ2-7; cdr3_nt: TGCGCCAGCAGCTTCGGGGGCAGGGGCTACGAGCAGTACTTC; cdr3_aa: CASSFGGRGYEQYF
v_call: TRBV28; clone_size: -; d_call: -; j_call: TRBJ2-1; cdr3_nt: TGTGCCAGCAGTGAGGGGGTTTGGGGTTTTCCCTCCTACAATGAGCAGTTCTTC; cdr3_aa: CASSEGVWGFPSYNEQFF
v_call: TRBV6-5; clone_size: -; d_call: -; j_call: TRBJ1-5; cdr3_nt: TGTGCCAGCAGTTACATCCAGGGCAATCAGCCCCAGCATTTT; cdr3_aa: CASSYIQGNQPQHF
v_call: TRBV29-1; clone_size: few; d_call: -; j_call: TRBJ2-1; cdr3_nt: TGCAGCGTTGTGCCTTACTCCTACAATGAGCAGTTCTTC; cdr3_aa: CSVVPYSYNEQFF
v_call: TRBV20-1; clone_size: -; d_call: -; j_call: TRBJ2-7; cdr3_nt: TGCAGTGCTAGGGGTCTCCTGGAGCAGTACTTC; cdr3_aa: CSARGLLEQYF
v_call: TRBV20-1; clone_size: -; d_call: TRBD1; j_call: TRBJ2-7; cdr3_nt: TGCAGTGCTAGAGACGCCTACAGGGGGTTGGTCTACGAGCAGTACTTC; cdr3_aa: CSARDAYRGLVYEQYF
v_call: TRBV5-5; clone_size: -; d_call: -; j_call: TRBJ1-1; cdr3_nt: TGTGCCAGCAGCTTACTAAGGAGCACTGAAGCTTTCTTT; cdr3_aa: CASSLLRSTEAFF
v_call: TRBV20-1; clone_size: few; d_call: TRBD2; j_call: TRBJ2-7; cdr3_nt: TGCAGTGCGCCCCGGACTAGCGGGGGCTACGAGCAGTACTTC; cdr3_aa: CSAPRTSGGYEQYF
v_call: TRBV24-1; clone_size: few; d_call: TRBD2; j_call: TRBJ2-5; cdr3_nt: TGTGCCACCAGTGACCCCGGGACTAGCGGAGAGACCCAGTACTTC; cdr3_aa: CATSDPGTSGETQYF
v_call: TRBV12-3/TRBV12-4; clone_size: -; d_call: -; j_call: TRBJ1-5; cdr3_nt: TGTGCCAGCAGTTTTCTGGACAAACAATTCTATAGCAATCAGCCCCAGCATTTT; cdr3_aa: CASSFLDKQFYSNQPQHF
v_call: TRBV7-3; clone_size: -; d_call: TRBD1; j_call: TRBJ1-1; cdr3_nt: TGTGCCAGCAGCCAAATCGGGACAGGGGGCCGGACTGAAGCTTTCTTT; cdr3_aa: CASSQIGTGGRTEAFF
v_call: TRBV21-1; clone_size: -; d_call: -; j_call: TRBJ2-7; cdr3_nt: TGTGCCAGCAGCACAAGCCCCACGAGACTAGCGGGAGATCTCTACGAGCAGTACTTC; cdr3_aa: CASSTSPTRLAGDLYEQYF
v_call: TRBV20-1; clone_size: -; d_call: TRBD2; j_call: TRBJ2-1; cdr3_nt: TGCAGTGCTGACAGTGGTAGCGGGGGATACAATGAGCAGTTCTTC; cdr3_aa: CSADSGSGGYNEQFF
v_call: TRBV21-1; clone_size: few; d_call: -; j_call: TRBJ2-4; cdr3_nt: TGTGCCAGCAGCAAAGCGTTACAGGGTCTAGCCAAAAACATTCAGTACTTC; cdr3_aa: CASSKALQGLAKNIQYF
v_call: TRBV7-8; clone_size: few; d_call: -; j_call: TRBJ2-7; cdr3_nt: TGTGCCAGCAGCTCCTGGGACCGCAGCTCCTACGAGCAGTACTTC; cdr3_aa: CASSSWDRSSYEQYF
v_call: TRBV4-1; clone_size: few; d_call: -; j_call: TRBJ2-3; cdr3_nt: TGCGCCAGCAGCCAAGCATGGGCCCGCACAGATACGCAGTATTTT; cdr3_aa: CASSQAWARTDTQYF
v_call: TRBV12-3/TRBV12-4; clone_size: many; d_call: -; j_call: TRBJ2-2; cdr3_nt: TGTGCCAGCCGGCCCCCGGGACTCCCGAACACCGGGGAGCTGTTTTTT; cdr3_aa: CASRPPGLPNTGELFF
v_call: TRBV20-1; clone_size: -; d_call: TRBD2; j_call: TRBJ2-2; cdr3_nt: TGCAGTGCTAGAGTAAGGACTAGCGGGAACCCTCAGTCCACCGGGGAGCTGTTTTTT; cdr3_aa: CSARVRTSGNPQSTGELFF
v_call: TRBV20-1; clone_size: -; d_call: -; j_call: TRBJ1-6; cdr3_nt: TGCAGTGCTAGAGGCCGAATTGCGCCCTATAATTCACCCCTCCACTTT; cdr3_aa: CSARGRIAPYNSPLHF
v_call: TRBV3-1; clone_size: -; d_call: -; j_call: TRBJ2-7; cdr3_nt: TGTGCCAGCAGCCCCTGGAGTAGCCCCTACGAGCAGTACTTC; cdr3_aa: CASSPWSSPYEQYF
v_call: TRBV6-5; clone_size: -; d_call: -; j_call: TRBJ2-5; cdr3_nt: TGTGCCAGCAGTTACTCGAGACAGATACAAGAGACCCAGTACTTC; cdr3_aa: CASSYSRQIQETQYF
v_call: TRBV9; clone_size: many; d_call: TRBD2; j_call: TRBJ2-7; cdr3_nt: TGTGCCAGCAGCCCTAGCGGAGCTTCCTCCTACGAGCAGTACTTC; cdr3_aa: CASSPSGASSYEQYF
v_call: TRBV7-2; clone_size: many; d_call: -; j_call: TRBJ1-4; cdr3_nt: TGTGCCAGCAGCCCACCGGGGACATGGGCAGGTGAAAAACTGTTTTTT; cdr3_aa: CASSPPGTWAGEKLFF
v_call: TRBV25-1; clone_size: few; d_call: TRBD2; j_call: TRBJ2-5; cdr3_nt: TGTGCCAGCAGTAGTAGCGGGGCCCCACCGGAGACCCAGTACTTC; cdr3_aa: CASSSSGAPPETQYF
v_call: TRBV5-1; clone_size: few; d_call: -; j_call: TRBJ2-2; cdr3_nt: TGCGCCAGCAGAGCCACCGGGGAGCTGTTTTTT; cdr3_aa: CASRATGELFF
v_call: TRBV20-1; clone_size: -; d_call: -; j_call: TRBJ2-7; cdr3_nt: TGCAGTGCTAGAGACCAAGGGTCCCTCTACGAGCAGTACTTC; cdr3_aa: CSARDQGSLYEQYF
v_call: TRBV20-1; clone_size: few; d_call: -; j_call: TRBJ1-1; cdr3_nt: TGCAGTGCTGGCTGGACGGCGAACACTGAAGCTTTCTTT; cdr3_aa: CSAGWTANTEAFF
v_call: TRBV7-2; clone_size: -; d_call: -; j_call: TRBJ2-7; cdr3_nt: TGTGCCAGCAGCTTAGACCCAGTCTCCTACGAGCAGTACTTC; cdr3_aa: CASSLDPVSYEQYF
v_call: TRBV5-1; clone_size: -; d_call: -; j_call: TRBJ2-1; cdr3_nt: TGCGCCAGCAGCTGGGTGCGGGGAACGCGATATTACAATGAGCAGTTCTTC; cdr3_aa: CASSWVRGTRYYNEQFF
v_call: TRBV27; clone_size: -; d_call: -; j_call: TRBJ2-7; cdr3_nt: TGTGCCAGCAGTTTATCGTGGGACCTAATCTACGAGCAGTACTTC; cdr3_aa: CASSLSWDLIYEQYF
v_call: TRBV6-2/TRBV6-3; clone_size: -; d_call: -; j_call: TRBJ2-7; cdr3_nt: TGTGCCAGCAGTTACTCAAGGGAGTACGAGCAGTACTTC; cdr3_aa: CASSYSREYEQYF
v_call: TRBV4-3; clone_size: -; d_call: -; j_call: TRBJ2-3; cdr3_nt: TGCGCCAGCAGCCAAGATGCCCGCACAGATACGCAGTATTTT; cdr3_aa: CASSQDARTDTQYF
v_call: TRBV18; clone_size: few; d_call: -; j_call: TRBJ2-1; cdr3_nt: TGTGCCAGCTCACCAAAGGACGGCCCTTACAATGAGCAGTTCTTC; cdr3_aa: CASSPKDGPYNEQFF
v_call: TRBV20-1; clone_size: -; d_call: -; j_call: TRBJ2-7; cdr3_nt: TGCAGTGCTAGGTTACAGGGTTTAGGCTCCTACGAGCAGTACTTC; cdr3_aa: CSARLQGLGSYEQYF
v_call: TRBV28; clone_size: few; d_call: TRBD2; j_call: TRBJ2-1; cdr3_nt: TGTGCCAGCAGTTTATCCCCTAGCGGGGTTCAGAATGAGCAGTTCTTC; cdr3_aa: CASSLSPSGVQNEQFF
v_call: TRBV7-9; clone_size: few; d_call: -; j_call: TRBJ2-1; cdr3_nt: TGTGCCAGCAGCGTAGCAAGGGTTTTGCCCAATTATGAGCAGTTCTTC; cdr3_aa: CASSVARVLPNYEQFF
v_call: TRBV5-1; clone_size: -; d_call: TRBD1; j_call: TRBJ2-1; cdr3_nt: TGCGCCAGCAGCTTGGGGGACAGGATTTACAATGAGCAGTTCTTC; cdr3_aa: CASSLGDRIYNEQFF
v_call: TRBV12-3/TRBV12-4; clone_size: few; d_call: TRBD2; j_call: TRBJ2-5; cdr3_nt: TGTGCCAGCAGGTTAGAGGCTAGCGGCGAGACCCAGTACTTC; cdr3_aa: CASRLEASGETQYF
v_call: TRBV20-1; clone_size: many; d_call: TRBD2; j_call: TRBJ2-3; cdr3_nt: TGCAGTGCTAGCTTAGGGCGGGGGGGCTTTACAGATACGCAGTATTTT; cdr3_aa: CSASLGRGGFTDTQYF
v_call: TRBV7-2; clone_size: few; d_call: -; j_call: TRBJ1-4; cdr3_nt: TGTGCCAGCAGCTTAGGGGCAGGGGATGGGGAAAAACTGTTTTTT; cdr3_aa: CASSLGAGDGEKLFF
v_call: TRBV5-6; clone_size: few; d_call: TRBD1; j_call: TRBJ2-7; cdr3_nt: TGTGCCAGCAGCTTGGCAGGGGGCCACGAGCAGTACTTC; cdr3_aa: CASSLAGGHEQYF
v_call: TRBV7-2; clone_size: few; d_call: TRBD2; j_call: TRBJ2-4; cdr3_nt: TGTGCCAGCAGCCCACTAGCGGGAGCCAAAAACATTCAGTACTTC; cdr3_aa: CASSPLAGAKNIQYF